This TCR beta chain was documented in a study of post-analysis software for immune sequencing data. In the study overall: Patients had relapsing-remitting, secondary progressive or progressive-relapsing multiple sclerosis; some lacked subtype. General observations from the study: Controls had lower frequencies than patients of five or six TRBV segments, which included TRBV5-6, TRBV5-1 and TRBV20-1.

With regard to this clonotype: What it binds is not known.

Built from TCR beta cDNA, the libraries had unique molecular identifiers in them. About 540,000 cDNA molecules were obtained from roughly 1.1 to 9.2 million T cells. Each CDR3 protein gets one entry after TCRdb re-called the PCR reads with MiXCR. The sample contains roughly 540,000 distinct CDR3 sequences, 30% to 40% of which appear only once. The CDR3 contains 13 residues. With V trimmed by 6 bases and J by 3 bases, 5 bases remained unmatched. Per the germline V gene, CDR1 is SQVTM and CDR2 is ANQGSEA. Sequencing was carried out using blood. This receptor was identified in a girl between 2 and 17 years old with multiple sclerosis. J is TRBJ2-1 and V is TRBV29-1, with 7 bases matching TRBD1. DNA of the CDR3: TGCAGCGTCTCACAGGGGCGCTACAATGAGCAGTTCTTC. Protein product: CSVSQGRYNEQFF.